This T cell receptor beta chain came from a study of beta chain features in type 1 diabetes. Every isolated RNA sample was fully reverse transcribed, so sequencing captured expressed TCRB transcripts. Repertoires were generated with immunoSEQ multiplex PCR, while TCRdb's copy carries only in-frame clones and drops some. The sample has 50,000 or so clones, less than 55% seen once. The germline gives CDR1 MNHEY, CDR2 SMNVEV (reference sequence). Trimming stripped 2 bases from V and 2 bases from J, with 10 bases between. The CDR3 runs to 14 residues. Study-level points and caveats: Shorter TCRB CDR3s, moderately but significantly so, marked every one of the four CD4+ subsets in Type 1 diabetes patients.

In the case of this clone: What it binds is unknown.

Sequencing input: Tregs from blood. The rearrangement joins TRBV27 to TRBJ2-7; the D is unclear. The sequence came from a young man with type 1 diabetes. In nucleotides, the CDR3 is TGTGCCAGCAGTTTAATTAGACTGCCCTACGAGCAGTACTTC. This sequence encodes CASSLIRLPYEQYF.